What follows describes a single T cell receptor (beta chain). The sample belongs to a study of T cell clones after liver transplantation. CDR3 length: 13 residues. Germline CDR1 and CDR2: SNHLY and FYNNEI. V was pared by 6 bases and J by 1 base, with 9 bases between. Sequencing was performed with immunoSEQ multiplex PCR; in TCRdb, only in-frame clones are kept and a portion is missing. The table shows some 70,000 clones, with around 80% occurring only once. This clonotype was obtained from a human donor who received a liver transplant. The chain employs TRBV2 and TRBJ1-1; perhaps TRBD1 as D (5 bases). This specimen consisted of CD4+ T cells from blood, obtained before liver transplant. In nucleotides, the CDR3 is TGTGCCAGCAGCTCCGACAGGAACACTGAAGCTTTCTTT. Its protein product is CASSSDRNTEAFF.